This T cell receptor (beta chain) is from a study of blood T cell repertoires in COVID-19. Study-level background: COVID-19 samples from acute and convalescent phases originated in the United States, Italy and Spain.

Here immunoSEQ multiplex PCR was the method, and the copy in TCRdb shows in-frame clones only, minus some. The sample yields 150,000 to 200,000 clones, 83% seen once. V lost 0 bases and J 7 bases, leaving 15 bases between the germline ends. The CDR3 has 15 amino acids. The germline V gene encodes CDR1 LNHNV and CDR2 YYDKDF (reference sequence). This clone turned up a few times. Sequenced material: peripheral blood. This TCR derives from a human donor in a cohort sampled during active COVID-19. The V and J genes are TRBV15 and TRBJ1-2; possibly TRBD1 for D (6 bases). CDR3 sequence (DNA): TGTGCCACCAGCAGAGATTGGGGGGGCCTCGCTGGCTACACCTTC. It specifies CATSRDWGGLAGYTF.